This is a list of T cell receptor beta chains from one sample in a study of blood T cells in healthy people across ages. MiXCR, applied by TCRdb to the 5' RACE reads, yields one record per CDR3 protein. The sample consists of 700,000 to 1,000,000 distinct CDR3 sequences, around two fifths of them appearing once. The source material was blood. These receptors were collected from a man in his 60s in good health. The conserved cysteine and the conserved F or W are not part of the CDR3 here. Fields, in order: CDR3 length, V gene, D gene, CDR3 protein. A D gene is named only where the DNA matches it firmly.

CDR3 length: 16; V gene: TRBV20-1; D gene: TRBD2; CDR3 protein: SARGTSGGPNPYNEQF
CDR3 length: 13; V gene: TRBV5-5; D gene: TRBD2; CDR3 protein: ASSLASGGTYEQY
CDR3 length: 11; V gene: TRBV12-5; D gene: -; CDR3 protein: ASGIDGNTEAF
CDR3 length: 10; V gene: TRBV15; D gene: -; CDR3 protein: ATSDNTDTQY
CDR3 length: 15; V gene: TRBV20-1; D gene: TRBD1; CDR3 protein: SASGQGRATRSYEQY
CDR3 length: 10; V gene: TRBV12-3/TRBV12-4; D gene: -; CDR3 protein: ASSLGGQEAF
CDR3 length: 12; V gene: TRBV6-1; D gene: -; CDR3 protein: ASSEGSVGYEQY
CDR3 length: 12; V gene: TRBV20-1; D gene: TRBD2; CDR3 protein: SALAGVSYNEQF
CDR3 length: 12; V gene: TRBV9; D gene: -; CDR3 protein: ASSPTWGFDEQF
CDR3 length: 13; V gene: TRBV11-1; D gene: TRBD2; CDR3 protein: ASSFRAGVSNEQF
CDR3 length: 14; V gene: TRBV29-1; D gene: TRBD1; CDR3 protein: SVEPTADRGGNTIY
CDR3 length: 15; V gene: TRBV7-2; D gene: -; CDR3 protein: ASSPQWGVPSTDTQY
CDR3 length: 13; V gene: TRBV5-1; D gene: -; CDR3 protein: ASSLQSATNEKLF
CDR3 length: 16; V gene: TRBV24-1; D gene: -; CDR3 protein: ATCVPVTILKPADTQY
CDR3 length: 12; V gene: TRBV3-1; D gene: -; CDR3 protein: ASSPGHKQSAQH
CDR3 length: 13; V gene: TRBV6-1; D gene: -; CDR3 protein: ASSDGHLANYGYT
CDR3 length: 13; V gene: TRBV3-1; D gene: -; CDR3 protein: ASSQLGGGSTEAF
CDR3 length: 13; V gene: TRBV2; D gene: -; CDR3 protein: ASSLDSVVKNIQY
CDR3 length: 11; V gene: TRBV6-1; D gene: -; CDR3 protein: ASSEPGSYEQY
CDR3 length: 14; V gene: TRBV10-2; D gene: -; CDR3 protein: ASSGQPHLAKNIQY
CDR3 length: 10; V gene: TRBV20-1; D gene: -; CDR3 protein: SAQPGPGEQY
CDR3 length: 14; V gene: TRBV6-5; D gene: -; CDR3 protein: ASSTPTNRGTDTQY
CDR3 length: 13; V gene: TRBV24-1; D gene: TRBD1; CDR3 protein: ATPRTGSSTDTQY
CDR3 length: 12; V gene: TRBV5-1; D gene: -; CDR3 protein: ASSLYSDSNEQF
CDR3 length: 13; V gene: TRBV18; D gene: TRBD1; CDR3 protein: ASSPRGQEGEKLF
CDR3 length: 13; V gene: TRBV6-1; D gene: -; CDR3 protein: ASTLGGGFDYGYT
CDR3 length: 12; V gene: TRBV5-1; D gene: -; CDR3 protein: ASSANTGSPDVY
CDR3 length: 13; V gene: TRBV27; D gene: TRBD1; CDR3 protein: ASSPGDRDSTEAF
CDR3 length: 12; V gene: TRBV10-3; D gene: -; CDR3 protein: AISLQDSDNEQF